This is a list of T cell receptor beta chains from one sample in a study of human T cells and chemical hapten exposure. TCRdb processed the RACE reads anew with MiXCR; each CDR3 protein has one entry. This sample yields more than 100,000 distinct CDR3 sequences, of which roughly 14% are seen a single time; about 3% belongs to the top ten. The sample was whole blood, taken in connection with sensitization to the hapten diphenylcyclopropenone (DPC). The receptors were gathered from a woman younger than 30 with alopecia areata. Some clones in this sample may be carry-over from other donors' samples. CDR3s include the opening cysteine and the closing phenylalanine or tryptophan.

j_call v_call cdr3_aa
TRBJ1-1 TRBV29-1 CSVEGYREYAEAFF
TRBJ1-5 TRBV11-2 CASSLSKPQHF
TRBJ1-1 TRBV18 CASSPDPGGAGTEAFF
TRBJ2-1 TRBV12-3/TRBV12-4 CASSPVLNNEQFF
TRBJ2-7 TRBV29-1 CSVETGGTYEQYF
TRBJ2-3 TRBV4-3 CASSQGTARFTDTQYF
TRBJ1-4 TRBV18 CASSPGTAALNEKLFF
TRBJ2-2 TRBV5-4 CASSSMAGTGNTGELFF
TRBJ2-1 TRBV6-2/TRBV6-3 CASSSLQRGAVHEQFF
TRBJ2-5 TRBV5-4 CASSLVTQRGVRETQYF
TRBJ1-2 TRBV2 CASRPNRGRSVDYGYTF
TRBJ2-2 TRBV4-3 CASSQGAASGGSMNTGELFF
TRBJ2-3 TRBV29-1 CSAGTGTDTQYF
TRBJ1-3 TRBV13 CASSSPGEGLNGNTIYF
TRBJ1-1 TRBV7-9 CASSLGTGANTEAFF
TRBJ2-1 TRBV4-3 CASSQDLSSGGPIYNEQFF
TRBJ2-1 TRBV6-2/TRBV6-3 CAYGSVYNEQFF
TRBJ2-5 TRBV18 CASSPPNRRQETQYF
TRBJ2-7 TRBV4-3 CASSQDYARAGQYF
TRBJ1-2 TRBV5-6 CASSTLSMRGSNYGYTF
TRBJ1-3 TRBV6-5 CASSRGESGNTIYF
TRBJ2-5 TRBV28 CASSLGSRQETQYF
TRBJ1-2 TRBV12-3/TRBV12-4 CASSFTGGAGYTF
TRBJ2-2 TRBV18 CASSRTRQDTGELFF
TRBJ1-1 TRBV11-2 CASSYRTGGGSGGAFF
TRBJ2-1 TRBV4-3 CASSQERGNEQFF
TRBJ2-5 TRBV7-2 CASSALAGAETQYF
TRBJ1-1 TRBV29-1 CSVYGKMNTEAFF
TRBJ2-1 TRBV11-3 CASSLVGTGKENEQFF
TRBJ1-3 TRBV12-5 CASGLVQRTSGNTIYF
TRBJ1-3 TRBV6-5 CASSYSLLSSGNTIYF
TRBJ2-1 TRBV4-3 CASSQGLAGSEQFF
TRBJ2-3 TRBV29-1 CSVGLVGNTQYF
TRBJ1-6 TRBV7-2 CASSLVGQGSSPLHF
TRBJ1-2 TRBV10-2 CASSETRGPSYGYTF
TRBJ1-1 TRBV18 CASSPLGSTNTEAFF
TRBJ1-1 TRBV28 CASSFSGKGMNTEAFF
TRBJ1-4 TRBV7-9 CASSTQTGTADSTNEKLFF
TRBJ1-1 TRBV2 CASNNREAFF
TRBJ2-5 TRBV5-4 CASSPQGIYEETQYF
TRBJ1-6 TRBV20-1 CSARDGRNGRNSPLHF
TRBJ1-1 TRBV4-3 CASSQGGGGTGTEAFF